The rows below give T cell receptor beta chains drawn from one sample of a study of T cell responses to AZD1222 COVID-19 vaccine. Using immunoSEQ multiplex PCR, the repertoire was profiled, and TCRdb retains in-frame clones only, with some absent. The sample shows 60,000 to 85,000 clones, less than 85% of them seen only once. Here the sequenced sample was peripheral blood, taken on day 0 of AZD1222 vaccination. The receptors were gathered from an adult in good health. Both conserved end residues are part of each CDR3. Some rows have no size entry. The others give once, few or many, or a class for an expanded clone.

v_call	clone_size	j_call	cdr3_aa
TRBV6-4	.	TRBJ1-1	CASRMTVLNTEAFF
TRBV11-3	.	TRBJ2-3	CASSLGRRQGLDTQYF
TRBV4-1	.	TRBJ1-2	CASSQEMIYGYTF
TRBV19	.	TRBJ1-5	CASSIEGAQHF
TRBV3-1/TRBV3-2	.	TRBJ1-1	CASRRDPNTEAFF
TRBV13	.	TRBJ2-1	CASRSPGQTGLYNEQFF
TRBV6-5	.	TRBJ1-1	CASSSSRGRHTEAFF
TRBV19	.	TRBJ2-2	CASSNSGGPRTGELFF
TRBV3-1/TRBV3-2	.	TRBJ2-3	CASSQSFATDTQYF
TRBV6-6	.	TRBJ1-5	CASSAQGNQPQHF
TRBV19	.	TRBJ2-7	CASSVGVGSSYEQYF
TRBV12-3/TRBV12-4	once	TRBJ2-1	CASSSGQGNEQFF
TRBV7-8	.	TRBJ1-2	CASSLGPGPYGYTF
TRBV5-4	.	TRBJ2-7	CASSLALTSEQYF
TRBV5-1	.	TRBJ2-3	CASSLEGLAGPDTQYF
TRBV9	once	TRBJ2-3	CASSPRLAGGHKNTQYF
TRBV24-1	.	TRBJ2-3	CATSDIDTQYF
TRBV5-1	.	TRBJ1-1	CASSQQGPENTEAFF
TRBV24-1	.	TRBJ2-7	CATSDLRKGLEQYF
TRBV19	once	TRBJ1-1	CASADRGGYTEAFF
TRBV19	once	TRBJ2-5	CASSSDRDRGQRGTQYF
TRBV4-2	.	TRBJ2-7	CASSQDAYYEQYF
TRBV7-8	.	TRBJ1-2	CASSLSPADYGYTF
TRBV9	.	TRBJ2-7	CASSPTGSEQYF
TRBV5-3	.	TRBJ2-1	CARSLAGGDEQFF
TRBV7-2	.	TRBJ1-5	CASSSMGQLNQPQHF
TRBV19	.	TRBJ1-2	CASSPDYGYTF
TRBV6-1	.	TRBJ2-3	CASSESSYGYSDTQYF
TRBV5-1	.	TRBJ2-7	CASSIGTSGRLREQYF
TRBV19	.	TRBJ2-2	CASSIFQGANTGELFF
TRBV10-3	.	TRBJ1-1	CAISRGDWGNTEAFF
TRBV20-1	.	TRBJ2-1	CSAIMDAEQFF
TRBV7-9	.	TRBJ1-4	CASSLNGVGEKLFF
TRBV2	.	TRBJ1-4	CASGHPATNEKLFF
TRBV15	.	TRBJ2-2	CATSRQRVMRVGELFF
TRBV19	few	TRBJ2-1	CASSRRQGAHEQFF
TRBV6-5	few	TRBJ2-1	CASSYTGTDYNEQFF
TRBV7-9	.	TRBJ2-3	CASSPTGSGTDTQYF
TRBV10-1	.	TRBJ2-2	CASSHRHDTGELFF
TRBV1	few	TRBJ2-7	CTSSQLRPGQGSYEQYF
TRBV29-1	.	TRBJ1-2	CSVGLVLTGGVSGYTF